Each of the 22 T cell receptor delta chains below was sequenced from the same sample in a study of gamma-delta T cells after stem cell transplantation. TCRdb reprocessed the RT-PCR reads through CATT. Among 2,000 to 2,500 delta-chain clones, about 4.6% were seen once, and the ten largest hold 33%. Specimen: gamma-delta T cells. These receptors were taken from a human donor. It is not recorded whose cells these are; they may come from a transplant donor.

About this clone itself: A read error likely explains why the TCRdb protein, taken from a much larger clone, differs from this DNA's translation at residue 8; the protein shown is translated from the DNA. CDR3 nucleotides: TGTGCCTGTGACCCTTGGGGGATGCAAGGGCAGGCTCATAAACTCATCTTT. It codes for CACDPWGMQGQAHKLIF. The genes are TRDV2 and TRDJ1; TRDD3 agrees at 8 bases. Germline V gene lookup returns CDR1 GEAIGNYY and CDR2 EKD. Germline trimming cut 3 bases from V and 6 bases from J; bases unmatched to any gene: 17. The CDR3 consists of 17 residues.

This chain joins TRDV2 and TRDJ1; maybe TRDD2 (5 bases). From germline, CDR1 is GEAIGNYY and CDR2 EKD. The V and J ends lost 0 bases and 0 bases respectively, with 22 bases between them. This CDR3 is 19 amino acids long. The CDR3 DNA reads as TGTGCCTGTGACACCGTGGAGCTCCCCTACGGACATTACACCGATAAACTCATCTTT. Its translation is CACDTVELPYGHYTDKLIF.

With respect to this clone: This is likely an artifact of a read error, given a far larger clone one base away. The gene calls are TRDV2 and TRDJ1, with TRDD3 matching 9 bases. This CDR3 has 21 residues. Germline lookup yields CDR1 GEAIGNYY and CDR2 EKD. J lost 1 base, V lost 0 bases, and 20 bases had no gene match. Written as DNA, the CDR3 is TGTGCCTGTGACACCGTTGCCAGGACGTCTGGGGGATGCTCCTCCACCGATAAACTCATCTTT. Its protein product is CACDTVARTSGGCSSTDKLIF.

This clone is judged large. The same CDR3 can be traced to other DNA sequences in this sample. The rearrangement uses TRDV2 and TRDJ1; maybe TRDD3 (7 bases). CDR3 length: 27 amino acids. Per germline, CDR1 GEAIGNYY and CDR2 EKD. Between the trimmed V and J ends, which lost 4 bases and 8 bases, there was a span of 58 bases. The CDR3 region has the DNA TGTGCCTGTGATCGACTTCCTCATGAGGCTCTTGCGGATCGGATACGAGGGGGGTCGGATACGAGGAGGAAACTCATCTTT. Protein sequence: CACDRLPHEALADRIRGGSDTRRKLIF.

In regard to this clone: The protein TCRdb lists belongs to a much larger clone and differs from this DNA's translation at residue 8, which points to a read error; the protein shown is made from the DNA. The chain uses TRDV2 and TRDJ1; weak D call: TRDD3 (6 bases). Germline loops: CDR1 GEAIGNYY, CDR2 EKD. V lost 3 bases, J lost 2 bases, and 15 bases lay in between. The CDR3 is made up of 15 amino acids. The CDR3 DNA follows: TGTGCCTGTGACGGTATGGGGGCTTCAACCGATAAACTCATCTTT. Encoded protein: CACDGMGASTDKLIF.

This clone is categorized as medium-sized (0.01 to 0.1%). This clone may be a read error of a much larger clone one base away. The CDR3 loop reads CACDTVPTRSPGIPSQLFF. The DNA of the CDR3 is TGTGCCTGTGACACCGTTCCTACGAGGAGCCCGGGGATACCCAGCCAACTCTTCTTT. V gene TRDV2 combines with J gene TRDJ2, with D perhaps matching TRDD3 (8 bases). The germline gives CDR1 GEAIGNYY, CDR2 EKD. V dropped 0 bases and J dropped 11 bases, with 30 bases sitting between them. This CDR3 is built from 19 residues.

This clone was recorded a few times. A much larger clone lies a single base off, so this may be a read error. The genes are TRDV2 and TRDJ1; 9 bases fit TRDD3. Germline CDR1 GEAIGNYY, CDR2 EKD. The CDR3 is 14 residues long. The V and J ends lost 3 bases and 13 bases, in that order; junction bases with no gene match: 14. The CDR3 coding sequence is TGTGCCTGTGACCCGATTAAGGGGGATACCGATCACATCTTT. Its translation is CACDPIKGDTDHIF.

This clone was seen more than once but under ten times. The chain couples TRDV2 to TRDJ1; 8 nucleotides match TRDD3. The CDR3 length is 17 residues. Germline CDR1 is GEAIGNYY and CDR2 is EKD. The V and J ends lost 3 bases and 0 bases, in that order; junction bases with no gene match: 11. CDR3 amino acids: CACDSLLGAQYTDKLIF. CDR3 bases: TGTGCCTGTGACTCCTTACTGGGGGCTCAGTACACCGATAAACTCATCTTT.

Only a few counts were recorded for this clone. The germline gene is not matched at one end of the junction; a read error may be the cause. CDR3 sequence reads: CAYDAAGGSLYTDKLIF. CDR3 nucleotide sequence: TGTGCCTATGACGCGGCTGGGGGCTCGTTGTACACCGATAAGCTCATCTTT. The rearrangement links TRDV2 to TRDJ1, with 7 bases lining up with TRDD3. Looked up from germline, CDR1 is GEAIGNYY and CDR2 is EKD. This CDR3 is built from 17 residues.

Concerning this clone: A far larger clone differs by one base, so this is likely a read error. Other DNA sequences within the sample encode an identical CDR3. The chain has TRDV2 and TRDJ1, with 7 bases identical to TRDD3. Germline lookup yields CDR1 GEAIGNYY and CDR2 EKD. The CDR3 covers 18 residues. The J segment lost 1 base and the V segment lost 0 bases, leaving 13 bases of the junction unmatched. DNA for the CDR3: TGTGCCTGTGACACCGTCTCGAAATTGGGGGAGAGCACCGATAAACTCATCTTT. Its protein product is CACDTVSKLGESTDKLIF.

Worth noting for this clone: The protein recorded in TCRdb matches a much larger clone and deviates from this DNA's translation at residue 13, suggesting a read error; the protein here is obtained by translating the DNA. The CDR3 DNA reads TGTGCCTGTGATCGCCTGGGGGATACCAACACCGATGAACTCATCTTT. Its translation is CACDRLGDTNTDELIF. This chain joins TRDV2 and TRDJ1, with 11 bases lining up with TRDD3. There are 16 residues in the CDR3. The germline gives CDR1 GEAIGNYY, CDR2 EKD.

Details on this clone: This likely came from a read error, as a far larger clone is one base away. Other DNA sequences from this sample encode an identical CDR3 as well. This chain connects TRDV2 to TRDJ1; 12 bases fit TRDD3. CDR1 and CDR2 (germline): GEAIGNYY, EKD. Losses at the gene ends were 0 bases for V and 2 bases for J; bases not matched to a gene: 9. CDR3 size: 18 residues. CDR3 DNA sequence: TGTGCCTGTGACACCCTGGCCCCTGGGGGATACGGGACCGATAAACTCATCTTT. Protein product: CACDTLAPGGYGTDKLIF.

In this sample, this clone is large (0.1 to 1%). The sample contains more than one DNA sequence encoding this CDR3. The rearrangement joins TRDV2 to TRDJ1; TRDD3 aligns across 11 bases. Trimming removed 3 bases from V and 0 bases from J; junction bases left unmatched: 8. The CDR3 length is 17 residues. Per the germline V gene, CDR1 is GEAIGNYY and CDR2 is EKD. Written as DNA, the CDR3 is TGTGCCTGTGACGGCATCCTGGGGGATACTTACACCGATAAACTCATCTTT. Encoded protein: CACDGILGDTYTDKLIF.

There are a few counts of this clone. TCRdb's protein, taken from a much larger clone, differs from this DNA's translation at residue 9, likely owing to a read error; the protein displayed comes from the DNA. CDR3 sequence reads: CACENLGKSTDKLIF. The CDR3 region has the DNA TGTGCCTGTGAAAATCTGGGGAAAAGCACCGATAAACTCATCTTT. The chain links TRDV2 to TRDJ1, with D tentatively TRDD3 (6 bases). V gave up 4 bases and J gave up 1 base, with 15 bases separating them. The V gene's germline CDR1 is GEAIGNYY and CDR2 EKD. The CDR3 loop spans 15 amino acids.

The table lists this clone with many counts. A far larger clone is only one base removed, so a read error is likely. The V gene is TRDV2, the J gene TRDJ1; D is unclear. The V end was cut by 0 bases, the J end by 1 base, with 20 bases between. The CDR3 consists of 18 residues. CDR1 is GEAIGNYY, CDR2 EKD, per germline. CDR3 DNA sequence: TGTGCCTGTGACACCTTGTCCGGTCCCTCTACATGCACCGATAAACTCATCTTT. It codes for CACDTLSGPSTCTDKLIF.

Judged by abundance, this clone is large. Other DNA sequences of this sample code for an identical CDR3. The gene calls are TRDV2 and TRDJ1; 10 nucleotides line up with TRDD3. The CDR3 totals 16 residues. Trimming removed 0 bases from V and 4 bases from J; junction bases left unmatched: 7. CDR1 and CDR2 (germline): GEAIGNYY, EKD. DNA of the CDR3: TGTGCCTGTGACACCGTCCTACTGGGGGATGTCGATAAACTCATCTTT. It is translated as CACDTVLLGDVDKLIF.

A word on this clone: The protein TCRdb lists belongs to a much larger clone and differs from this DNA's translation at residue 8, which points to a read error; the protein shown is made from the DNA. V usage is TRDV2 and J usage is TRDJ1; D gene ambiguous. The CDR3 is 15 amino acids. CDR1 is GEAIGNYY, CDR2 EKD, per germline. The V end lost 0 bases, the J end lost 3 bases, and 13 bases lay between the germline ends. Written as DNA, the CDR3 is TGTGCCTGTGACACCGTGTCGAATTCGCCCGATAAACTCATCTTT. The encoded protein is CACDTVSNSPDKLIF.

Remarks on this clone: A far larger clone is only one base removed, so a read error is likely. This chain links TRDV2 with TRDJ1; TRDD3 matches 9 bases. The CDR3 spans 15 residues. The germline gives CDR1 GEAIGNYY, CDR2 EKD. As DNA, the CDR3 is TGTGCCTGTGACAACCTGGGGGATCAGGACGATAGACTCATCTTT. Translating it yields CACDNLGDQDDRLIF.

A few counts support this clone. Additional DNA sequences in this sample encode the identical CDR3. This chain joins TRDV1 and TRDJ1, with TRDD3 matching over 10 bases. This CDR3 spans 23 amino acids. Germline CDR1 TSWWSYY, CDR2 QGS. The V segment lost 0 bases and the J segment 0 bases; nucleotides outside the gene matches: 22. The CDR3 DNA sequence: TGTGCTCTTGGGGAACTGGAGGCGTTCGGACCGACCGCTGGGGGATATGACACCGATAAACTCATCTTT. It specifies CALGELEAFGPTAGGYDTDKLIF.

Comment on this clone: The protein that TCRdb holds for this DNA derives from a much larger clone and differs from the translated DNA at residue 3, which likely indicates a read error; the protein shown here is translated from the DNA. This chain joins TRDV1 and TRDJ1; 9 bases align to TRDD3. Looked up from germline, CDR1 is TSWWSYY and CDR2 is QGS. The CDR3 contains 18 residues. The CDR3: CAPGEPFLWGYGRYKLIF. The CDR3 nucleotides read TGTGCTCCTGGGGAACCCTTCCTCTGGGGATACGGACGTTATAAACTCATCTTT.

This clone was counted only a few times. TCRdb attributes to this sequence the protein of a much larger clone, which differs from the DNA translation at residue 4; a read error is likely, and the protein displayed is translated from the DNA. This chain joins TRDV2 and TRDJ1, with 9 bases aligning to TRDD3. CDR3 length: 16 amino acids. CDR1 is GEAIGNYY and CDR2 is EKD in the germline V gene. V lost 6 bases to trimming and J lost 5 bases; unmatched junction nucleotides: 15. CDR3: CACLPLGGIHVDKLIF. The CDR3, as DNA: TGTGCCTGTCTCCCACTAGGGGGGATACACGTTGATAAACTCATCTTT.

On this clone itself: This likely reflects a read error, since a far larger clone is one base away. Other DNA sequences in this specimen translate into the identical CDR3. The rearrangement links TRDV2 to TRDJ1; 9 bases match TRDD3. This CDR3 contains 21 residues. The germline CDR1 and CDR2 sequences are GEAIGNYY and EKD. The CDR3 here is CACDTVTGGRAMLPHTDKLIF. CDR3 DNA sequence: TGTGCTTGTGACACCGTCACTGGGGGACGCGCAATGTTGCCCCACACCGATAAACTCATCTTT.